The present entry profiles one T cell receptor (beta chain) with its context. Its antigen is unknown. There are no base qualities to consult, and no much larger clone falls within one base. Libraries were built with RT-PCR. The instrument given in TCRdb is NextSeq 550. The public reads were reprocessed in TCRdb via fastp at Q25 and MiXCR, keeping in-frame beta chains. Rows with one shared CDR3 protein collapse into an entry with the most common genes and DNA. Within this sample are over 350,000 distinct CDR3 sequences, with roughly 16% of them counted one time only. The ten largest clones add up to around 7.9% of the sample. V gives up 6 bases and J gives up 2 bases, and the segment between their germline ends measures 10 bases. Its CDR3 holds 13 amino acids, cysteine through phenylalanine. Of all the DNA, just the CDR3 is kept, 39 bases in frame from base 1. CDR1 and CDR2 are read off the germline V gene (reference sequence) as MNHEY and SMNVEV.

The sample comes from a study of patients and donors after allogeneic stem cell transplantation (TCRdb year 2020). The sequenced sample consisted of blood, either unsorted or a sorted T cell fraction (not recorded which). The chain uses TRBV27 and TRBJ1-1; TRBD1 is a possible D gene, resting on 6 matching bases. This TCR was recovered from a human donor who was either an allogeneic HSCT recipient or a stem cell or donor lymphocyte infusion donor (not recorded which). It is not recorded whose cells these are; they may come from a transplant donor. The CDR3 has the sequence CASRGRGNTEAFF. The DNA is TGTGCCAGCAGGGGCAGGGGAAACACTGAAGCTTTCTTT.